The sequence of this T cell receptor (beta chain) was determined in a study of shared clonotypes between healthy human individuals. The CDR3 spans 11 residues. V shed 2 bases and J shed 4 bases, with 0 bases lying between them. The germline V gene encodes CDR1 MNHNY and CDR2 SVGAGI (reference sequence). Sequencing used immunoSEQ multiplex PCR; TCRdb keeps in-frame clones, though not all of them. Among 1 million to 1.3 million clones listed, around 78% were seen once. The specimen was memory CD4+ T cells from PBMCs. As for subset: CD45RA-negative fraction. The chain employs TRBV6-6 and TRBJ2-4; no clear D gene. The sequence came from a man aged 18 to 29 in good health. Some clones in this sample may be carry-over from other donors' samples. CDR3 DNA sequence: TGTGCCAGCAGTTACAAAAACATTCAGTACTTC. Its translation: CASSYKNIQYF.